The rows below give T cell receptor beta chains drawn from one sample of a study of response to subunit inactivated influenza vaccine. TCRdb recomputed calls from the RT-PCR reads with MiXCR, one row per CDR3 protein. The data contain fewer than 200,000 distinct CDR3 sequences, around a tenth of them singletons. The sequencing used non-naive T cells sorted from PBMCs, collected on the day of vaccination. Every receptor here comes from a man in his fifties who received an inactivated influenza vaccine. CDR3s include the opening cysteine and the closing phenylalanine or tryptophan.

TRBJ2-3,TRBV7-2,CASSSLGGSHTDTQYF
TRBJ2-4,TRBV28,CASSPKIFPTWLAKNIQYF
TRBJ2-1,TRBV7-3,CASSLIGTSSYNEQFF
TRBJ2-1,TRBV9,CASRGGGDEQFF
TRBJ2-7,TRBV3-1,CASSQDQWGYEQYF
TRBJ2-2,TRBV20-1,CSAREAGVDGELFF
TRBJ2-1,TRBV2,CASRLGDHQGNEQFF
TRBJ2-7,TRBV29-1,CSALASAEQYF
TRBJ1-1,TRBV5-1,CASSTRTGKNTEAFF
TRBJ2-7,TRBV29-1,CSAGVGHEQYF